Presented here are 22 T cell receptor beta chains from one specimen sequenced in a study of blood T cell repertoires in COVID-19 (dated by TCRdb to 2018 to 2020). Library preparation was by the immunoSEQ multiplex PCR assay. This immuneACCESS table, as held by TCRdb, lists in-frame sequences with V and J called but not all clones. Of the missing ones, under half trace to an unresolved V gene in checked studies; the others have no known cause. For this sample the table gives 250,000 or so clones, of which around 89% were detected only once. Approximately 4% of the sample lies in the top ten. Sequenced sample: PBMCs or T cells enriched from blood (not recorded which). The receptors stem from a woman aged 25 to 45 with acute COVID-19.

This clone was recorded only once. The CDR3 loop reads CASSLGPGSSGANVLTF. CDR3 in DNA: TGCGCCAGCAGCTTGGGGCCAGGTTCCTCTGGGGCCAACGTCCTGACTTTC. V usage is TRBV5-1 and J usage is TRBJ2-6, with no clear D. Looked up from germline, CDR1 is SGHRS and CDR2 is YFSETQ. Trimming removed 0 bases from V and 0 bases from J, with 10 bases in between. The CDR3 contains 17 residues. The entire variable domain, with the rest obtained from reference TRBV5-1 and TRBJ2-6, is as follows: KAGVTQTPRYLIKTRGQQVTLSCSPISGHRSVSWYQQTPGQGLQFLFEYFSETQRNKGNFPGRFSGRQFSNSRSEMNVSTLELGDSALYLCASSLGPGSSGANVLTFGAGSRLTVL.

The V call is TRBV5-1, the J call TRBJ2-7; D possibly corresponds to TRBD2 (6 bases). Germline V CDR1 and CDR2: SGHRS, YFSETQ. The ends were cut back, 6 bases at V and 4 bases at J, with 17 bases in the middle. The CDR3 loop spans 14 amino acids. The CDR3, as DNA: TGCGCCAGCAACCTTGAGGGAGGTCTATACGAGCAGTACTTC. Protein product: CASNLEGGLYEQYF.

This clone has only a few counts. The chain uses TRBV28 and TRBJ1-2, with D perhaps TRBD1 (6 bases). The germline V gene has CDR1 MDHEN and CDR2 SYDVKM. This CDR3 is 12 amino acids long. V was shortened by 6 bases and J by 5 bases, with 10 bases between the two germline ends. The chain's CDR3 is CASRPGQYGYTF. CDR3 sequence (DNA): TGTGCCAGCAGGCCAGGACAGTATGGCTACACCTTC.

V gene TRBV24-1 combines with J gene TRBJ1-2; possible D gene TRBD1, 5 bases. CDR3 length: 14 amino acids. The germline gives CDR1 KGHDR, CDR2 SFDVKD. Trimming shortened V by 0 bases and J by 8 bases, and 12 bases separated the two germline ends. The CDR3 bases are TGTGCCACCAGTGATTTGCAAGACAGTGGAGGCTACACCTTC. Its translation is CATSDLQDSGGYTF.

This clone was seen just once. The chain has TRBV2 and TRBJ1-5, with unresolved D. The germline V and J ends were trimmed by 6 bases and 5 bases, with 20 bases remaining between them. Germline values: CDR1 SNHLY, CDR2 FYNNEI. The CDR3 covers 16 residues. DNA for the CDR3: TGTGCCAGCAGCCCTCTATCGGGGTCAGCCGATCAGCCCCAGCATTTT. Translating it yields CASSPLSGSADQPQHF.

V usage is TRBV6-2 or TRBV6-3 and J usage is TRBJ1-1; D gene unclear. Germline V gene sequence: CDR1 MNHEY, CDR2 SVGEGT. CDR3 length: 12 residues. The V gene lost 3 bases and the J gene lost 4 bases, with 6 bases spanning the gap. This chain's CDR3 is CASSYGSTEAFF. As DNA, the CDR3 is TGTGCCAGCAGTTATGGCAGCACTGAAGCTTTCTTT.

V and J are TRBV11-2 and TRBJ2-2; 7 nucleotides line up with TRBD1. CDR3 length equals 15 residues. The germline gives CDR1 SGHAT, CDR2 FQNNGV. V gave up 5 bases and J gave up 5 bases; unmatched junction bases: 8. The CDR3 DNA sequence: TGTGCCAGCAGCCTCCAGACAGGGCGGACCGGGGAGCTGTTTTTT. This encodes CASSLQTGRTGELFF.

The genes are TRBV10-3 and TRBJ2-7; TRBD2 matches at 7 bases. The CDR3 has 13 amino acids. The V and J ends lost 10 bases and 3 bases, in that order; junction bases with no gene match: 9. Per the germline V gene, CDR1 is ENHRY and CDR2 is SYGVKD. The CDR3 protein is CATGGGEDYEQYF. CDR3 nucleotides: TGTGCCACGGGGGGAGGGGAGGACTACGAGCAGTACTTC.

The V gene is TRBV7-9, the J gene TRBJ2-6, with 7 bases lining up with TRBD1. This CDR3 is built from 15 residues. Germline trimming cut 6 bases from V and 3 bases from J; bases unmatched to any gene: 5. Germline assignment: CDR1 SEHNR and CDR2 FQNEAQ (reference sequence). CDR3 bases: TGTGCCAGCAGTAAAGGGGGCGGTGGGGCCAACGTCCTGACTTTC. This encodes CASSKGGGGANVLTF.

The CDR3 loop reads CASRSFTGYNEQFF. CDR3 nucleotide sequence: TGTGCCAGCAGAAGCTTTACGGGTTACAATGAGCAGTTCTTC. The chain uses TRBV28 and TRBJ2-1; D is undetermined. V gave up 6 bases and J gave up 4 bases, with 13 bases separating them. CDR1 and CDR2 (germline): MDHEN, SYDVKM. This CDR3 comprises 14 residues.

As concerns this clone: Within the sample, other DNA sequences also encode this same CDR3. The chain uses TRBV7-9 and TRBJ1-5; D unresolved. Germline V gene lookup returns CDR1 SEHNR and CDR2 FQNEAQ (reference sequence). This CDR3 has 12 amino acids. Trimming shortened V by 4 bases and J by 5 bases, and 6 bases separated the two germline ends. The CDR3, as DNA: TGTGCCAGCAGCTCCGGGGATCAGCCCCAGCATTTT. This gives the protein CASSSGDQPQHF.

This clone was recorded only once. V is TRBV11-3 and J is TRBJ2-1; a weak D match, TRBD1 (5 bases). There are 14 residues in the CDR3. Germline values: CDR1 SGHNT, CDR2 YENEEA. Trimming cost V 5 bases and J 8 bases, with 16 bases left between them. The CDR3 region has the DNA TGTGCCAGCAGCCCATTCCAGGGTAGTGATGAGCAGTTCTTC. Protein product: CASSPFQGSDEQFF. Variable domain in full (rest from reference TRBV11-3 and TRBJ2-1): EAGVVQSPRYKIIEKKQPVAFWCNPISGHNTLYWYLQNLGQGPELLIRYENEEAVDDSQLPKDRFSAERLKGVDSTLKIQPAELGDSAVYLCASSPFQGSDEQFFGPGTRLTVL.

V is TRBV18 and J is TRBJ1-5, with a tentative D call TRBD1 (5 bases). Trimming cost V 2 bases and J 5 bases, with 13 bases left between them. Germline V gene sequence: CDR1 KGHSH, CDR2 LQKENI. The CDR3 spans 15 residues. CDR3 in DNA: TGTGCCAGCTCACCAAGGGGAAGTCTCGATCAGCCCCAGCATTTT. Translated, it gives CASSPRGSLDQPQHF.

V and J are TRBV15 and TRBJ1-4; 8 bases align to TRBD1. The germline V gene has CDR1 LNHNV and CDR2 YYDKDF (reference sequence). The length of the CDR3 is 17 residues. V trimming: 0 bases; J trimming: 8 bases; junction bases outside the gene matches: 11. For the CDR3, the DNA is TGTGCCACCAGCAGAGATGTATCGGACAGGGATGGCGAAAAACTGTTTTTT. Translation gives CATSRDVSDRDGEKLFF. Full variable domain (missing parts from reference TRBV15 and TRBJ1-4): DAMVIQNPRYQVTQFGKPVTLSCSQTLNHNVMYWYQQKSSQAPKLLFHYYDKDFNNEADTPDNFQSRRPNTSFCFLDIRSPGLGDTAMYLCATSRDVSDRDGEKLFFGSGTQLSVL.

The chain combines TRBV15 with TRBJ1-1; tentative D call: TRBD1 (5 bases). V lost 8 bases to trimming and J lost 11 bases, with 18 bases between them. Germline V gene sequence: CDR1 LNHNV, CDR2 YYDKDF (reference sequence). The CDR3 consists of 12 residues. The CDR3 spells CATDGGGAGAFF. The CDR3 nucleotides are TGTGCCACCGACGGCGGGGGAGCCGGGGCTTTCTTT.

This chain joins TRBV5-4 and TRBJ2-7; D may be TRBD2 (6 bases). The CDR3 has 16 residues. The germline V gene has CDR1 SGHNT and CDR2 YYREEE (reference sequence). With 4 bases removed from V and 1 base from J, the gap between germline ends came to 18 bases. This CDR3 is CASSALGGGGSYEQYF. The CDR3 DNA sequence: TGTGCCAGCAGCGCGTTGGGGGGAGGAGGTTCCTACGAGCAGTACTTC.

The chain combines TRBV7-9 with TRBJ1-1; D gene uncertain. The CDR3 runs 13 residues. The germline CDR1 and CDR2 sequences are SEHNR and FQNEAQ (reference sequence). V lost 6 bases to trimming and J lost 3 bases, with 11 bases between them. The CDR3 reads CASRLAGDTEAFF. DNA of the CDR3: TGTGCCAGCAGACTGGCCGGGGACACTGAAGCTTTCTTT.

The chain combines TRBV11-2 with TRBJ1-5, with D unclear. The CDR3 is made up of 15 amino acids. Trimming left V 0 bases short and J 6 bases short, with 12 bases between. The germline V gene encodes CDR1 SGHAT and CDR2 FQNNGV. DNA for the CDR3: TGTGCCAGCAGCTTAGAGTCTACGGGGAGTCAGCCCCAGCATTTT. Amino acid sequence: CASSLESTGSQPQHF.

The chain joins TRBV24-1 to TRBJ1-2; possibly TRBD1 for D (5 bases). The V gene's germline CDR1 is KGHDR and CDR2 SFDVKD. V was cut by 4 bases and J by 3 bases, with 11 bases left in between. This CDR3 contains 14 residues. The CDR3 coding sequence is TGTGCCACCAGTGACGAAGACAGCTACTATGGCTACACCTTC. It translates to CATSDEDSYYGYTF.

The chain combines TRBV11-2 with TRBJ2-7, with D uncertain. V dropped 5 bases and J dropped 6 bases, with 8 bases sitting between them. The CDR3 runs 11 residues. Germline CDR1 reads SGHAT; CDR2 reads FQNNGV. The CDR3 DNA reads TGTGCCAGCAGCCAGACTGCCGAGCAGTACTTC. The encoded protein is CASSQTAEQYF.

This clone was seen once. The rearrangement joins TRBV28 to TRBJ1-5, with a possible D match to TRBD1 (5 bases). This CDR3 has 15 amino acids. V lost 2 bases and J lost 4, with 12 bases in between. Germline V gives CDR1 MDHEN, CDR2 SYDVKM. CDR3 in DNA: TGTGCCAGCAGTTTACCCCAGGGACTGAATCAGCCCCAGCATTTT. Protein product: CASSLPQGLNQPQHF.

This rearrangement joins TRBV7-3 to TRBJ1-1, with TRBD1 as a possible D gene (5 bases). Trimming left V 2 bases short and J 1 base short, with 11 bases between. This CDR3 is 15 amino acids long. Germline V gene lookup returns CDR1 SGHTA and CDR2 FQGTGA. CDR3: CASSLQGLGNTEAFF. The CDR3, as DNA: TGTGCCAGCAGCTTACAGGGACTGGGGAACACTGAAGCTTTCTTT.